This T cell receptor (beta chain) stems from a study of T cell responses to AZD1222 COVID-19 vaccine. Study-wide results and caveats: Spike-specific TCR breadth and depth rose after two AZD1222 doses. Only five or six AZD1222 recipients were seropositive at baseline. Donors were chiefly white British, with a greater number of females, and clonal diversity was perhaps underestimated.

Profiled with immunoSEQ multiplex PCR; TCRdb holds only in-frame clones, not every one. The top ten clones hold approximately 4% of a sample with around 170,000 clones, less than 95% of them seen once. Germline assignment: CDR1 SGHRS and CDR2 YFSETQ. CDR3 length: 15 residues. Between the trimmed V and J ends, which lost 0 bases and 4 bases, there was a span of 14 bases. Comments on this clone: Antigen unknown.

This receptor was obtained from an adult in good health. This chain connects TRBV5-1 to TRBJ2-7; D might be TRBD1 or TRBD2, each matching 7 bases. The starting material was peripheral blood, obtained on day 0 of AZD1222 vaccination. In DNA, the CDR3 is TGCGCCAGCAGCTTGGAGGGGGCGCGGGGGTACGAGCAGTACTTC. This gives the protein CASSLEGARGYEQYF. Full variable domain (missing parts from reference TRBV5-1 and TRBJ2-7): KAGVTQTPRYLIKTRGQQVTLSCSPISGHRSVSWYQQTPGQGLQFLFEYFSETQRNKGNFPGRFSGRQFSNSRSEMNVSTLELGDSALYLCASSLEGARGYEQYFGPGTRLTVT.